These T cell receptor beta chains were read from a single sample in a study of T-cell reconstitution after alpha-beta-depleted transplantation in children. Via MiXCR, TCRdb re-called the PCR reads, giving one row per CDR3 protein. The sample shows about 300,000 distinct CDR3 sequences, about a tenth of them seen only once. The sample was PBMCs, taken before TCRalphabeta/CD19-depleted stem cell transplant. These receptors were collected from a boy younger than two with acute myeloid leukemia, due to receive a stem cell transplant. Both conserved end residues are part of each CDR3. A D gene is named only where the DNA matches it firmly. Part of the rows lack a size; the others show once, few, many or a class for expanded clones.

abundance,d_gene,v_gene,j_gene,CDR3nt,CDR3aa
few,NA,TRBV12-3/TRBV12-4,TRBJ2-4,TGTGCCAGCAGTTATCGGGCTACGGCGGGGATAGCCAAAAACATTCAGTACTTC,CASSYRATAGIAKNIQYF
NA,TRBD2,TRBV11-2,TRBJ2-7,TGTGCCAGCAGGGAACCGGGACTAGCGGAAGAGCAGTACTTC,CASREPGLAEEQYF
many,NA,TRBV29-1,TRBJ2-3,TGCAGCGCCGAAGCTAGCGAGAACACAGATACGCAGTATTTT,CSAEASENTDTQYF
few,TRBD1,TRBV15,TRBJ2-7,TGTGCCACCAGCAGTTCCTCCGGGACAGGGGGCGAGCAGTACTTC,CATSSSSGTGGEQYF
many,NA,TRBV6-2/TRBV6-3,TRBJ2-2,TGTGCCAGCAGTTACTCGAGCGACTTCGGGGAGCTGTTTTTT,CASSYSSDFGELFF
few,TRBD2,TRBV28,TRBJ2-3,TGTGCCAGCAGTTTGTGGCCGGGACTAGCAGGCACAGATACGCAGTATTTT,CASSLWPGLAGTDTQYF
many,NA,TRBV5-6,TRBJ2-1,TGTGCCAGCTGCTTAGGGACCTTCAATGAGCAGTTCTTC,CASCLGTFNEQFF
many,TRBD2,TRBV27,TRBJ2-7,TGTGCCAGCATGATCAGGACTAGAGCTAGCGAGCAGTACTTC,CASMIRTRASEQYF
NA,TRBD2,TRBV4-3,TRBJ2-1,TGCGCCAGCAGCCACGAACTAGCGAGATTCTACAATGAGCAGTTCTTC,CASSHELARFYNEQFF
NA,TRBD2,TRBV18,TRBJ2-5,TGTGCCAGCTCACCCCTTGGAGGTAGCGGGGAGACCCAGTACTTC,CASSPLGGSGETQYF
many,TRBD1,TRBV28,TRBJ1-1,TGTGCCAGCAGTTTTGTACAGGGGCTATACACTGAAGCTTTCTTT,CASSFVQGLYTEAFF
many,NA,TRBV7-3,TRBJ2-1,TGTGCCAGCAGCTCCAATACAGGGAGCTCCTACAATGAGCAGTTCTTC,CASSSNTGSSYNEQFF
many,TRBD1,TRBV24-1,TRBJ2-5,TGTGCCACCAGTGAGGGGACAGCCCAAGAGACCCAGTACTTC,CATSEGTAQETQYF
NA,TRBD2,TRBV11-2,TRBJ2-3,TGTGCCAGCAGCTTAGTAGCCCCGATTGTGGCGGGAGCAGATACGCAGTATTTT,CASSLVAPIVAGADTQYF
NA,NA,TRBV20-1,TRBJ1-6,TGCAGTGCCAGGAGAAAAGGGGCATCACCCCTCCACTTT,CSARRKGASPLHF
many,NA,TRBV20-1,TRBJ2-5,TGCAGTGCTAGCGGACAAGAGACCCAGTACTTC,CSASGQETQYF
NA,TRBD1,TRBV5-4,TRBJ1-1,TGTGCCAGCAGCCTCGGACAGGGACGTTCAGGTTTGACTTTCTTT,CASSLGQGRSGLTFF
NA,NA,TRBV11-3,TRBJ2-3,TGTGCCAGCAGCCCCGGCGCAGTTAGCACAGATACGCAGTATTTT,CASSPGAVSTDTQYF
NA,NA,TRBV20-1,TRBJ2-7,TGCAGTGCCCCATGGTCAAGCTCCTACGAGCAGTACTTC,CSAPWSSSYEQYF
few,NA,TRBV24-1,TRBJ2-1,TGTGCCACCAGTGACGTTACTAGTGTAGGCCTTCTTGAGCAGTTCTTC,CATSDVTSVGLLEQFF
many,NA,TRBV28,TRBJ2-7,TGTGCCAGCACCCACAAGGACAGTCCCTACGAGCAGTACTTC,CASTHKDSPYEQYF
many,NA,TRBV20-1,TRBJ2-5,TGCAGTGCTAGACCAGGTCCCGACGAGACCCAGTACTTC,CSARPGPDETQYF
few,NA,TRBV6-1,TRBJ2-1,TGTGCCAGCAGAAAACGGGACAACTACAATGAGCAGTTCTTC,CASRKRDNYNEQFF
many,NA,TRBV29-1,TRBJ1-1,TGCAGCGTCCCCCTGGGGGTGAACACTGAAGCTTTCTTT,CSVPLGVNTEAFF
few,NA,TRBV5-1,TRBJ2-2,TGCGCCAGCAGCTTAAAACAGGGAACCGGGGAGCTGTTTTTT,CASSLKQGTGELFF
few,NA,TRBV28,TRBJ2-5,TGTGCCAGCAGTTTCGTTGCAGTCCCCCCCTTGGAGACCCAGTACTTC,CASSFVAVPPLETQYF
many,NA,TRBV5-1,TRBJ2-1,TGCGCCAGCAGCAACCGGGACACTTACAATGAGCAGTTCTTC,CASSNRDTYNEQFF
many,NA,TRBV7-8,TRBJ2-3,TGTGCCAGCAGCTTAGGAGGTTTCGACACAGATACGCAGTATTTT,CASSLGGFDTDTQYF
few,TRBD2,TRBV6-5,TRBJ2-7,TGTGCCAGCAGTTACTCGATCACTAGCGGGAGGTACGAGCAGTACTTC,CASSYSITSGRYEQYF
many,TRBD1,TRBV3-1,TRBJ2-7,TGTGCCAGCAGCCAAGCGTCGTGGACAGGGAAGCACGAGCAGTACTTC,CASSQASWTGKHEQYF
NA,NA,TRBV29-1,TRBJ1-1,TGCAGCGTTGTGGGCTATGAAGCTTTCTTT,CSVVGYEAFF
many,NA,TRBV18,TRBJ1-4,TGTGCCAGCTCCCCTACGCGTCAGGATAATGAAAAACTGTTTTTT,CASSPTRQDNEKLFF
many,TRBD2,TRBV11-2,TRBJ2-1,TGTGCCAGCACCACTAGCGGGGGGGCCTGGGGTGAGCAGTTCTTC,CASTTSGGAWGEQFF